This T cell receptor beta chain is drawn from a study of OX40 agonist ivuxolimab in advanced cancers. About the research overall: One patient with hepatocellular carcinoma and two with cutaneous melanoma, three in all, had partial responses. Study-wide findings and caveats: More expanded clones were found, on average, in CD8+ than in CD4+ T cells.

Profiling relied on immunoSEQ multiplex PCR, and the TCRdb table lists in-frame clones only, not all of them. The sample lists about 59,000 clones, 84% occurring once. Regarding this clone: What it recognizes is unknown.

Between the trimmed V and J ends, which lost 0 bases and 2 bases, there was a span of 7 bases. The CDR3 loop spans 14 amino acids. CDR1 is SGHRS and CDR2 is YFSETQ in the germline V gene. The sequence came from an adult with an advanced solid tumor such as melanoma, head and neck, liver or kidney cancer. Sequencing used CD4+ or CD8+ T cells sorted from blood, obtained in a trial of the OX40 agonist ivuxolimab. The rearrangement links TRBV5-1 to TRBJ2-3; the D is unclear. CDR3: CASSLVQITDTQYF. In nucleotides, the CDR3 is TGCGCCAGCAGCTTGGTACAGATCACAGATACGCAGTATTTT.